The next 28 T cell receptor beta chains were all read from a single sample in a study of cytomegalovirus exposure and HLA in healthy donors. The primer mix had 60 Vbeta and 13 Jbeta primers. Libraries were prepared by immunoSEQ multiplex PCR; TCRdb keeps only in-frame clonotypes and omits some of them. The sample shows about 96,000 clones, approximately 72% of them seen only once. Sequencing used PBMCs. These receptors were collected from a female donor in good health and CMV-seropositive.

This clone has more than one count but fewer than ten. The chain joins TRBV6-5 to TRBJ2-7, with TRBD2 matching 12 bases. The V segment lost 7 bases and the J segment 2 bases; nucleotides outside the gene matches: 6. The CDR3 is made up of 15 amino acids. Germline loops: CDR1 MNHEY, CDR2 SVGAGI. CDR3 residues: CASNSGLAGPYEQYF. CDR3 nucleotide sequence: TGTGCCAGCAATTCCGGACTAGCGGGACCCTACGAGCAGTACTTC.

This chain connects TRBV5-1 to TRBJ2-1, with 8 bases lining up with TRBD1. Trimming removed 4 bases from V and 4 bases from J; junction bases left unmatched: 7. The CDR3 spans 15 residues. Germline V lookup: CDR1 SGHRS, CDR2 YFSETQ. Here the CDR3 DNA reads TGCGCCAGCAGCACGGGGACAGGAACATACAATGAGCAGTTCTTC. Its translation: CASSTGTGTYNEQFF.

The chain recombines TRBV15 with TRBJ1-2; D unresolved. The germline V gene encodes CDR1 LNHNV and CDR2 YYDKDF (reference sequence). Trimming pared 0 bases from V and 8 bases from J, leaving 10 bases between. The CDR3 loop spans 13 amino acids. CDR3 coding DNA: TGTGCCACCAGCAGAGACGGGGTAGGGGGCTACACCTTC. Translation: CATSRDGVGGYTF.

This clone has a handful of counts. This chain joins TRBV6-4 and TRBJ2-6; no reliable D call. Germline V lookup: CDR1 MRHNA, CDR2 SNTAGT. The CDR3 totals 16 residues. Trimming stripped 0 bases from V and 0 bases from J, with 6 bases between. The CDR3 nucleotides are TGTGCCAGCAGTGACTCGCTGAGCTCTGGGGCCAACGTCCTGACTTTC. Translated, it gives CASSDSLSSGANVLTF.

The CDR3 loop reads CASSQNQGTVNTGELFF. In nucleotides, the CDR3 is TGCGCCAGCAGCCAAAATCAAGGGACAGTAAACACCGGGGAGCTGTTTTTT. The V gene is TRBV4-1, the J gene TRBJ2-2; 7 bases agree with TRBD1. Germline V gene lookup returns CDR1 MGHRA and CDR2 YSYEKL. The CDR3 totals 17 residues. With 2 bases clipped from V and 2 bases from J, the junction kept 8 bases outside the gene matches.

This chain uses TRBV30 with TRBJ1-5; tentatively, D is TRBD1 (5 bases). Trimming removed 4 bases from V and 7 bases from J, with 14 bases in between. The germline V gene encodes CDR1 GTSNPN and CDR2 SVGIG (reference sequence). The CDR3 is 13 residues long. The CDR3 protein is CAWNRGIGQPQHF. CDR3 DNA sequence: TGTGCCTGGAATCGGGGGATCGGACAGCCCCAGCATTTT.

This clone appeared a single time. The J gene is TRBJ1-1, the V gene TRBV18; 7 bases are shared with TRBD1. Trimming took 5 bases from V and 3 from J; bases not matched to a gene: 3. The CDR3 is 13 residues long. CDR1 KGHSH and CDR2 LQKENI come from the germline V gene. The CDR3 DNA sequence: TGTGCCAGCTCAGTCCAGGGGGACACTGAAGCTTTCTTT. It specifies CASSVQGDTEAFF.

V gene TRBV7-9 combines with J gene TRBJ1-4; tentatively, D is TRBD1 (6 bases). CDR1 and CDR2 from the germline V gene are SEHNR and FQNEAQ (reference sequence). The V gene lost 1 base and the J gene lost 7 bases, with 13 bases spanning the gap. CDR3 length: 15 amino acids. DNA for the CDR3: TGTGCCAGCAGCTTAGATGGACAGTTAGGTGAAAAACTGTTTTTT. The encoded protein is CASSLDGQLGEKLFF.

The chain combines TRBV28 with TRBJ1-5; D may be TRBD1 (6 bases). Trimming cost V 5 bases and J 6 bases, with 17 bases left between them. The CDR3 runs to 15 residues. CDR1 is MDHEN and CDR2 is SYDVKM in the germline V gene. CDR3 in amino acids: CASSMDSAGGQPQHF. CDR3 DNA sequence: TGTGCCAGCAGTATGGACAGTGCGGGAGGTCAGCCCCAGCATTTT.

CDR3: CASSQSGQGAADTQYF. The DNA for the CDR3 is TGTGCCAGCAGCCAATCGGGACAGGGGGCGGCAGATACGCAGTATTTT. This chain links TRBV4-2 with TRBJ2-3; TRBD1 matches 12 bases. V dropped 2 bases and J dropped 4; count of bases not matched to a gene: 4. The CDR3 has 16 amino acids. Germline CDR1 reads LGHNA; CDR2 reads YNFKEQ.

This chain joins TRBV7-2 and TRBJ2-1, with 9 positions matching TRBD2. CDR3 length: 15 amino acids. V dropped 4 bases and J dropped 7; count of bases not matched to a gene: 8. CDR1 SGHTA and CDR2 FQGNSA come from the germline V gene. This chain's CDR3 is CASSSGTSQRNEQFF. The CDR3 nucleotides read TGTGCCAGCAGCTCCGGGACTAGCCAGAGGAATGAGCAGTTCTTC.

The rearrangement uses TRBV7-6 and TRBJ1-6; 10 nucleotides align to TRBD1. The CDR3 has 14 residues. Germline V gives CDR1 SGHVS, CDR2 FNYEAQ. The J segment lost 9 bases and the V segment lost 5 bases, leaving 4 bases of the junction unmatched. CDR3 sequence: CASSGQGDGSPLHF. The CDR3 DNA is TGTGCCAGCAGCGGACAGGGGGACGGTTCACCCCTCCACTTT.

This sequence joins TRBV28 and TRBJ1-1; D might be TRBD1 (5 bases). The CDR3 runs 12 residues. Trimming stripped 7 bases from V and 1 base from J, with 7 bases between. The germline CDR1 and CDR2 sequences are MDHEN and SYDVKM. The CDR3 protein is CASKTANTEAFF. The DNA for the CDR3 is TGTGCCAGCAAGACAGCGAACACTGAAGCTTTCTTT. The variable domain in full, with the rest retrieved from reference TRBV28 and TRBJ1-1, is DVKVTQSSRYLVKRTGEKVFLECVQDMDHENMFWYRQDPGLGLRLIYFSYDVKMKEKGDIPEGYSVSREKKERFSLILESASTNQTSMYLCASKTANTEAFFGQGTRLTVV.

The V call is TRBV27, the J call TRBJ2-7; 7 nucleotides match TRBD2. CDR1 is MNHEY and CDR2 is SMNVEV in the germline V gene (reference sequence). The CDR3 spans 14 residues. The J segment lost 2 bases and the V segment lost 6 bases, leaving 7 bases of the junction unmatched. The CDR3 loop reads CASSTLAAPYEQYF. The CDR3 DNA is TGTGCCAGCAGCACTCTAGCGGCACCCTACGAGCAGTACTTC.

The V and J genes are TRBV23-1 and TRBJ1-5; 10 nucleotides line up with TRBD1. TRBV23-1 is identified as an open reading frame with a role that is uncertain. The ends lost 0 bases at V and 4 bases at J; junction bases unmatched: 15. This CDR3 has 20 amino acids. The DNA for the CDR3 is TGCGCCAGCAGTCAATCCCCTTTTCCCGGGACAGGGGTTGGTAATCAGCCCCAGCATTTT. Its protein product is CASSQSPFPGTGVGNQPQHF.

This clone appeared once. The V call is TRBV7-6, the J call TRBJ2-2, with unresolved D. CDR1 is SGHVS and CDR2 is FNYEAQ in the germline V gene. Deletions cut 5 bases from V and 2 bases from J, with 6 bases between. This CDR3 has 13 amino acids. The CDR3 DNA reads TGTGCCAGCAGCCTCTCCAACACCGGGGAGCTGTTTTTT. Translation: CASSLSNTGELFF.

The chain links TRBV5-1 to TRBJ1-1; 8 bases map to TRBD1. This CDR3 is built from 16 residues. The V gene's germline CDR1 is SGHRS and CDR2 YFSETQ. With V trimmed by 0 bases and J by 1 base, 5 bases remained unmatched. The CDR3 loop reads CASSLGGGQGNTEAFF. The CDR3 DNA is TGCGCCAGCAGCTTGGGGGGCGGACAGGGGAACACTGAAGCTTTCTTT.

This chain uses TRBV18 with TRBJ2-7; D possibly corresponds to TRBD2 (6 bases). V lost 5 bases to trimming and J lost 0 bases, with 14 bases between them. CDR3 length: 15 amino acids. Germline-derived CDR1 and CDR2 are KGHSH and LQKENI. CDR3 amino acids: CASSYRDLSSYEQYF. For the CDR3, the DNA is TGTGCCAGCTCATACCGGGACTTGAGCTCCTACGAGCAGTACTTC.

This clone was seen just once. This chain joins TRBV7-9 and TRBJ1-1, with D tentatively TRBD1 (5 bases). With 0 bases removed from V and 12 bases from J, the gap between germline ends came to 17 bases. The CDR3 consists of 14 residues. Germline lookup yields CDR1 SEHNR and CDR2 FQNEAQ (reference sequence). In DNA form, the CDR3 reads TGTGCCAGCAGCTTAGCGGGGGGGGACGGCGAGTCTTTCTTT. It specifies CASSLAGGDGESFF.

This clone was counted only a few times. The CDR3 DNA reads TGTGCCAGCAGCTTAACCAGGGCATCCCCCTGCTCTGGAAACACCATATATTTT. This translates into CASSLTRASPCSGNTIYF. V and J are TRBV5-7 and TRBJ1-3; maybe TRBD1 (5 bases). TRBV5-7 is an ORF for which the function is uncertain. The V end was cut by 2 bases, the J end by 0 bases, with 18 bases between. The CDR3 spans 18 residues.

CDR3 amino acids: CASSLAGGNTEAFF. The CDR3 DNA is TGTGCCAGCAGCTTAGCTGGAGGGAACACTGAAGCTTTCTTT. This rearrangement joins TRBV11-2 to TRBJ1-1, with D hard to call. V lost 1 base and J 1 base, leaving 7 bases between the germline ends. The germline V gene has CDR1 SGHAT and CDR2 FQNNGV. This CDR3 has 14 amino acids.

This clone was seen a few times. For the CDR3, the DNA is TGTGCCAGCAGGCCTCAACTAGCGGGAGGGCCAGGGAATGAGCAGTTCTTC. Translating it yields CASRPQLAGGPGNEQFF. The chain combines TRBV7-2 with TRBJ2-1; 13 bases map to TRBD2. The V and J ends lost 6 bases and 7 bases, in that order; junction bases with no gene match: 12. This CDR3 contains 17 residues. CDR1 SGHTA and CDR2 FQGNSA come from the germline V gene. Looking up the rest from reference TRBV7-2 and TRBJ2-1 gives the full variable domain: GAGVSQSPSNKVTEKGKDVELRCDPISGHTALYWYRQSLGQGLEFLIYFQGNSAPDKSGLPSDRFSAERTGGSVSTLTIQRTQQEDSAVYLCASRPQLAGGPGNEQFFGPGTRLTVL.

This chain uses TRBV29-1 with TRBJ1-4; maybe TRBD1 (6 bases). CDR3 length equals 13 residues. V was cut by 3 bases and J by 10 bases, with 15 bases left in between. CDR1 is SQVTM and CDR2 is ANQGSEA in the germline V gene. In DNA, the CDR3 is TGCAGCGTTGATTTGACAGGAGCAGGAAAACTGTTTTTT. Protein product: CSVDLTGAGKLFF.

This sequence joins TRBV6-6 and TRBJ1-1; 7 bases are shared with TRBD1. This CDR3 region has 14 residues. Looked up from germline, CDR1 is MNHNY and CDR2 is SVGAGI (reference sequence). The trim removed 3 bases at V and 4 bases at J, leaving 5 bases unmatched. CDR3 sequence: CASSYGQATTEAFF. DNA of the CDR3: TGTGCCAGCAGTTATGGACAGGCGACCACTGAAGCTTTCTTT.

The chain has TRBV6-5 and TRBJ1-2, with 7 bases identical to TRBD1. The ends lost 5 bases at V and 2 bases at J; junction bases unmatched: 2. This CDR3 contains 13 residues. Germline CDR1 MNHEY, CDR2 SVGAGI. The CDR3 nucleotides are TGTGCCAGCAGTGACAGGGACAACTATGGCTACACCTTC. It is translated as CASSDRDNYGYTF.

The chain employs TRBV7-9 and TRBJ1-3, with 7 positions matching TRBD1. Germline CDR1 SEHNR, CDR2 FQNEAQ (reference sequence). V trimming: 4 bases; J trimming: 0 bases; junction bases outside the gene matches: 15. The CDR3 length is 19 residues. The chain's CDR3 is CASSSLEGRQGHSGNTIYF. Here the CDR3 DNA reads TGTGCCAGCAGCTCCTTAGAGGGGAGACAGGGCCACTCTGGAAACACCATATATTTT.

The chain is built from TRBV2 and TRBJ2-5, with 9 positions matching TRBD1. Germline assignment: CDR1 SNHLY and CDR2 FYNNEI. The CDR3 has 14 amino acids. The J segment lost 5 bases and the V segment lost 9 bases, leaving 10 bases of the junction unmatched. CDR3 residues: CASTGTGRRETQYF. As DNA, the CDR3 is TGTGCCAGTACCGGGACAGGGAGGCGGGAGACCCAGTACTTC.

The chain has TRBV15 and TRBJ2-5, with 7 bases fitting TRBD1. The V and J ends lost 4 bases and 4 bases, in that order; junction bases with no gene match: 9. Germline V lookup: CDR1 LNHNV, CDR2 YYDKDF (reference sequence). The length of the CDR3 is 15 residues. CDR3 protein: CATSTRNRGRETQYF. The CDR3 DNA sequence: TGTGCCACCAGCACTAGGAATAGGGGGCGAGAGACCCAGTACTTC.